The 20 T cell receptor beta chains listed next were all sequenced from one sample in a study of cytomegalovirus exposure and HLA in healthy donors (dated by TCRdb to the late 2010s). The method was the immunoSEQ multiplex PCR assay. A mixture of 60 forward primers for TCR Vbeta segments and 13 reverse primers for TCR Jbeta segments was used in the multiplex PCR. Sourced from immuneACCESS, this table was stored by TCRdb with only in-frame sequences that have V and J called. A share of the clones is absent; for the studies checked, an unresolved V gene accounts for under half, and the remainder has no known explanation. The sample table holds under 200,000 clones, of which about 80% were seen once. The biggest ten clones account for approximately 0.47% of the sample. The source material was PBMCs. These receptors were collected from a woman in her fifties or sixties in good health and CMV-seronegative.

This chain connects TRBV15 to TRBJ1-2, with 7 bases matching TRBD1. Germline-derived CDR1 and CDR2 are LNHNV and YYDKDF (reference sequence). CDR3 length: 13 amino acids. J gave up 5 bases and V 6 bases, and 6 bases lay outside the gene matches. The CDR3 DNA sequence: TGTGCCACCAGGACAGGGTCGCAGTATGGCTACACCTTC. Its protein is CATRTGSQYGYTF. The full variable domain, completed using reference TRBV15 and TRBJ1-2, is DAMVIQNPRYQVTQFGKPVTLSCSQTLNHNVMYWYQQKSSQAPKLLFHYYDKDFNNEADTPDNFQSRRPNTSFCFLDIRSPGLGDTAMYLCATRTGSQYGYTFGSGTRLTVV.

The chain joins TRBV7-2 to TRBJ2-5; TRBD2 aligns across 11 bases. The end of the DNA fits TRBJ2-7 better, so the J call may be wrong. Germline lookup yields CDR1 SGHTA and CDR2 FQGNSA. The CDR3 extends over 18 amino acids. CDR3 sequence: CASTQGSGRAGGDYEQYF. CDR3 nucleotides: TGTGCCAGCACCCAGGGTAGCGGGAGGGCCGGAGGAGACTACGAGCAGTACTTC.

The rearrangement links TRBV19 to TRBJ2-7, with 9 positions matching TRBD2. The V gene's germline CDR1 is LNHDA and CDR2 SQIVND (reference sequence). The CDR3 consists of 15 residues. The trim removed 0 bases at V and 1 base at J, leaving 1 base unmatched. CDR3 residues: CASSIDTSGSYEQYF. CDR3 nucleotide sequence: TGTGCCAGTAGTATAGACACTAGCGGGTCCTACGAGCAGTACTTC.

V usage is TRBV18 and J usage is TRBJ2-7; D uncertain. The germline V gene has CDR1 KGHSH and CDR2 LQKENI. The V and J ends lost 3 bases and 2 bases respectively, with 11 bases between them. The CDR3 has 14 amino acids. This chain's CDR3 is CASSPGQAAYEQYF. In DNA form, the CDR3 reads TGTGCCAGCTCACCCGGTCAGGCTGCCTACGAGCAGTACTTC.

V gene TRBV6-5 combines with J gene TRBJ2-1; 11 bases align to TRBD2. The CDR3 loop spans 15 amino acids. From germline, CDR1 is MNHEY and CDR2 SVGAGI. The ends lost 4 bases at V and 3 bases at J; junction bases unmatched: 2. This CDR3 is CASSSGTSGYNEQFF. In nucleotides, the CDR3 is TGTGCCAGCAGTTCGGGGACTAGCGGCTACAATGAGCAGTTCTTC.

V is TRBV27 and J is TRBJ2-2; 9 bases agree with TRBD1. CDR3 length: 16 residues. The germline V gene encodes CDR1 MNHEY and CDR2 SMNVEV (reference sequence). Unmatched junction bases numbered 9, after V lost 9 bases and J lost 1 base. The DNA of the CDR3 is TGTGCCAGAAGAGACAGGGGGAAATTGAACACCGGGGAGCTGTTTTTT. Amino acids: CARRDRGKLNTGELFF.

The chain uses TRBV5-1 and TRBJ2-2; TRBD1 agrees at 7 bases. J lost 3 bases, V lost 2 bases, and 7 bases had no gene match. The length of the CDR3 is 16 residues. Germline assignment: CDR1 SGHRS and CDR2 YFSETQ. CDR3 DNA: TGCGCCAGCAGCTTAACAGGGGTATCGGACACCGGGGAGCTGTTTTTT. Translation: CASSLTGVSDTGELFF.

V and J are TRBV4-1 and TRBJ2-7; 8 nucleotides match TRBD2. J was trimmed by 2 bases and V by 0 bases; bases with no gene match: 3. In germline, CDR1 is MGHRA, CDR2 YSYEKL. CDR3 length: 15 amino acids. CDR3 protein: CASSQEEAGAYEQYF. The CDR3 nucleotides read TGCGCCAGCAGCCAAGAGGAAGCGGGGGCCTACGAGCAGTACTTC.

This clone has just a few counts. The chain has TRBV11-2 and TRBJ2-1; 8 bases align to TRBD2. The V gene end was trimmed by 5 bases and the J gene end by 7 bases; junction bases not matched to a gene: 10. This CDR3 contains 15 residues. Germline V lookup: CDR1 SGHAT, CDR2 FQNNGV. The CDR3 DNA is TGTGCCAGCAGCAAGATCCGGGGGGGCCTAAATGAGCAGTTCTTC. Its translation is CASSKIRGGLNEQFF.

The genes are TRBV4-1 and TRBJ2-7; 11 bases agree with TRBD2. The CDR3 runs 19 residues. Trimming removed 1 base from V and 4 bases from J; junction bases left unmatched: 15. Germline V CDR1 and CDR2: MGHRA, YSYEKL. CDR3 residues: CASSQVTGSTSGRLYEQYF. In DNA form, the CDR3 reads TGCGCCAGCAGCCAAGTCACAGGCTCCACTAGCGGGAGACTATACGAGCAGTACTTC.

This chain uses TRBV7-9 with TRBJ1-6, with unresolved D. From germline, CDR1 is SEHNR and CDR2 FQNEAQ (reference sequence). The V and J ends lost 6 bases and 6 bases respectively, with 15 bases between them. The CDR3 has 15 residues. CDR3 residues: CASRVEGQVNSPLHF. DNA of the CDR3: TGTGCCAGCAGAGTAGAGGGCCAGGTTAATTCACCCCTCCACTTT.

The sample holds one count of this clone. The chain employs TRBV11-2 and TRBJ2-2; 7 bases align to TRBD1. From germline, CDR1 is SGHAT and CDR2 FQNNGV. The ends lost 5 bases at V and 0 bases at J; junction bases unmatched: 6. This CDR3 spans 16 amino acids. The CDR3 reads CASSHYQGANTGELFF. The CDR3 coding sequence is TGTGCCAGCAGCCATTATCAGGGGGCGAACACCGGGGAGCTGTTTTTT.

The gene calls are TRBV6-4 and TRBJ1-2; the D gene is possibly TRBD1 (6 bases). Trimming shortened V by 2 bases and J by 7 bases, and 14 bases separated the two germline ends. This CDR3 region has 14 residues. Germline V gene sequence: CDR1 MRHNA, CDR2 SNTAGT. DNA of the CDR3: TGTGCCAGCAGTGACCCCAACAGGGTTCGTGGCTACACCTTC. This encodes CASSDPNRVRGYTF.

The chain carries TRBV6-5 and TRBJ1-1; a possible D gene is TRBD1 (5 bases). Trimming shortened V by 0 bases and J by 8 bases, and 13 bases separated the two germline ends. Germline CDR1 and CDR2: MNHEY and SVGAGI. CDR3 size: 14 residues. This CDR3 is CASSYSRGFSEAFF. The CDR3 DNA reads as TGTGCCAGCAGTTACTCTCGGGGGTTCTCCGAAGCTTTCTTT.

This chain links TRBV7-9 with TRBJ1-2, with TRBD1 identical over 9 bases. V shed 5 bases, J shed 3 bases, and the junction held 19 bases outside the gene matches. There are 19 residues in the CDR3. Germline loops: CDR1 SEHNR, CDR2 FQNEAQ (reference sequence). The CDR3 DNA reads TGTGCCAGCAGCCAAAGGGTCGGGACAGGGCTCCCCTCAGACTATGGCTACACCTTC. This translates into CASSQRVGTGLPSDYGYTF.

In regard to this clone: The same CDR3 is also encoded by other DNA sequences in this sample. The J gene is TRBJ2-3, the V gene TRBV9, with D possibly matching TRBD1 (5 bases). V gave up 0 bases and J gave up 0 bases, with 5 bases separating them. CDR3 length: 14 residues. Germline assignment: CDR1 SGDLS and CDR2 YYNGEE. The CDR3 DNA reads TGTGCCAGCAGCGTAGGACAGAGCACAGATACGCAGTATTTT. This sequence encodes CASSVGQSTDTQYF.

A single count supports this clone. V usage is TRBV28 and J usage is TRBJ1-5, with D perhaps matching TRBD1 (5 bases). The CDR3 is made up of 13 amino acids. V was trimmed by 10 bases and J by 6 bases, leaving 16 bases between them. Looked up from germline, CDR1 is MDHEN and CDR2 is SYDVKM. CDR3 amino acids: CATTDSLGQPQHF. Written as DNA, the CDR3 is TGTGCCACCACCGACAGCTTGGGTCAGCCCCAGCATTTT.

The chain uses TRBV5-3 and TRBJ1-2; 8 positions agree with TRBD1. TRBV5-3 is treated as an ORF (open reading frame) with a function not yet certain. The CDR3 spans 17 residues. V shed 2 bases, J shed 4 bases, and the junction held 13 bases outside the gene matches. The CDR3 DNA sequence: TGTGCCAGAAGCTTATTAAGGACAGCCAGGGGGCCCTATGGCTACACCTTC. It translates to CARSLLRTARGPYGYTF.

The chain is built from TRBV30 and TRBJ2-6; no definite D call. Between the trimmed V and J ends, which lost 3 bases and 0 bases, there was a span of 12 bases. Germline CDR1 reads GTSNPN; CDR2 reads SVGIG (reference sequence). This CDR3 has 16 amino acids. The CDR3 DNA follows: TGTGCCTGGAGAAACATCGGGTACTCTGGGGCCAACGTCCTGACTTTC. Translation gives CAWRNIGYSGANVLTF.

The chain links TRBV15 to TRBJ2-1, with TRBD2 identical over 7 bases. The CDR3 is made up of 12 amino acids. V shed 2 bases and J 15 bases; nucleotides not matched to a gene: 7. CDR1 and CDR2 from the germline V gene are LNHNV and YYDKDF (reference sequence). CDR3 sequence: CATSRSGGSGFF. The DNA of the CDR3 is TGTGCCACCAGCAGATCGGGGGGTTCTGGGTTCTTC.